This TCR beta chain was recorded in a study of a mutant IDH1 vaccine in newly diagnosed glioma. Overall study: All eight of the vaccinations patients received fell in weeks 1, 3, 5, 7, 11, 15, 19 and 23. Once 4-6 weeks had passed after radiotherapy alone, vaccination started, or it started with temozolomide cycles. The earlier regimen, radiotherapy, temozolomide, or both, was most often both.

The time point here: week 5, during vaccination. Every single dose of the vaccine, 300 ug of mutant IDH1 20-mer peptide, came with topical imiquimod. The CDR3 totals 13 residues. Germline CDR1 is MDHEN and CDR2 is SYDVKM. The J segment lost 6 bases and the V segment lost 8 bases, leaving 2 bases of the junction unmatched. Data came from immunoSEQ multiplex PCR; TCRdb stores just in-frame clones and leaves some out. The sample shows around 42,000 clones, roughly 88% of them seen only once. Of note for this clone: As yet, its antigen is unknown.

The TCR sequence derives from a man aged 35-49 years with glioma. This chain uses TRBV28 with TRBJ2-2; 11 bases align to TRBD1. The material sequenced was PBMCs, taken from a glioma patient whose treatment included an IDH1 peptide vaccine. The DNA of the CDR3 is TGTGCCAGCCGGGACAGGGGGTCCGGGGAGCTGTTTTTT. Translating gives CASRDRGSGELFF. Supplemented by reference TRBV28 and TRBJ2-2, the full variable domain reads DVKVTQSSRYLVKRTGEKVFLECVQDMDHENMFWYRQDPGLGLRLIYFSYDVKMKEKGDIPEGYSVSREKKERFSLILESASTNQTSMYLCASRDRGSGELFFGEGSRLTVL.